This T cell receptor (beta chain) was identified during a study of shared T cell receptors in the human thymus. The germline V gene encodes CDR1 KGHSH and CDR2 LQKENI. CDR3 length equals 15 residues. V was trimmed by 7 bases and J by 9 bases, leaving 22 bases between them. Sequenced by immunoSEQ multiplex PCR; TCRdb stores in-frame clones only, minus some. The sample gives about 660,000 clones, approximately 88% of which show up once; over 0.008% is in the top ten. These data also formed part of another study, on human thymus T cells.

The receptor comes from a boy under two years old with a congenital heart defect. The sample was thymocytes. The V gene is TRBV18, the J gene TRBJ2-1; D might be TRBD1 (6 bases). The CDR3: CASLHQGTQVAEQFF. CDR3 nucleotide sequence: TGTGCCAGCTTGCACCAGGGGACCCAAGTTGCTGAGCAGTTCTTC. The full variable domain, in which reference TRBV18 and TRBJ2-1 provide the parts outside the CDR3, is NAGVMQNPRHLVRRRGQEARLRCSPMKGHSHVYWYRQLPEEGLKFMVYLQKENIIDESGMPKERFSAEFPKEGPSILRIQQVVRGDSAAYFCASLHQGTQVAEQFFGPGTRLTVL.